Sequencing of this TCR beta chain was carried out in a study of blood T cell repertoires in COVID-19. Method: immunoSEQ multiplex PCR; TCRdb's copy keeps in-frame clones and lacks some. The table lists 300,000 to 350,000 clones, almost 90% of them singletons. The sample was PBMCs or T cells enriched from blood (not recorded which). The sequence was obtained from a woman aged 30 to 39 who had been exposed to COVID-19.

The CDR3 is CASSQVLGQGNTEAFF. The CDR3 bases are TGTGCCAGCAGCCAAGTCTTGGGACAGGGGAACACTGAAGCTTTCTTT. The rearrangement links TRBV3-1 (or the pseudogene TRBV3-2) to TRBJ1-1; the match to TRBD1 covers 9 bases. The germline gives CDR1 LGHDT, CDR2 YNNKEL (reference sequence). CDR3 length: 16 amino acids. V lost 1 base to trimming and J lost 1 base; unmatched junction nucleotides: 4.